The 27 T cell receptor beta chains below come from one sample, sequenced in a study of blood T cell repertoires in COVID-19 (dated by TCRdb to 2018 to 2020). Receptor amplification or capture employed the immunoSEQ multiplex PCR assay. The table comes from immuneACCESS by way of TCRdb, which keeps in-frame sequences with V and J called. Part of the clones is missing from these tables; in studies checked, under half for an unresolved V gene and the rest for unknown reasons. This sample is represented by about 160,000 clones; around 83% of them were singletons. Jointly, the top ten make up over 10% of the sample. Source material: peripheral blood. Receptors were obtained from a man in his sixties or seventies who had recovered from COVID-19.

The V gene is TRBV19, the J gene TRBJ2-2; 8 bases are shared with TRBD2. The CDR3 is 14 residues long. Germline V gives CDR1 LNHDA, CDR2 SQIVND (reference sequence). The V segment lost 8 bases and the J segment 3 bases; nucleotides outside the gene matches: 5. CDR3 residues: CASRTSWDTGELFF. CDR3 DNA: TGTGCCAGTCGGACTAGCTGGGACACCGGGGAGCTGTTTTTT.

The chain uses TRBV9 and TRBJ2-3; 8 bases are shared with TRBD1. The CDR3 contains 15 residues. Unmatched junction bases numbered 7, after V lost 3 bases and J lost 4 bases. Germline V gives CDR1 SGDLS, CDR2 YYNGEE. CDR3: CASSEAGGLADTQYF. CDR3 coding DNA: TGTGCCAGCAGCGAGGCAGGGGGCCTAGCAGATACGCAGTATTTT.

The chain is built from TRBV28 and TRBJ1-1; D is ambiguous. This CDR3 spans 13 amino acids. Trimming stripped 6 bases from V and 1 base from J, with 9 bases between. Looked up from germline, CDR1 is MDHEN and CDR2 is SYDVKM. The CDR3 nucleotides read TGTGCCAGCAGGGGAGTACGGAACACTGAAGCTTTCTTT. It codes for CASRGVRNTEAFF.

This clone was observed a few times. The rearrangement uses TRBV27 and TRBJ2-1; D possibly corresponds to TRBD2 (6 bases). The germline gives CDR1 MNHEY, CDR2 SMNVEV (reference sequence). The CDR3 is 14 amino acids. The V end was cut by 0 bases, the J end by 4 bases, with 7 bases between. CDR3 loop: CASSLSGLYNEQFF. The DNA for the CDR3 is TGTGCCAGCAGTTTATCGGGACTTTACAATGAGCAGTTCTTC.

The CDR3 is CASSVGPYNEQFF. The CDR3 DNA is TGTGCCAGCAGCGTAGGGCCTTACAATGAGCAGTTCTTC. The chain couples TRBV9 to TRBJ2-1; D gene unclear. V was clipped by 0 bases and J by 4 bases, with 5 bases between them. Germline values: CDR1 SGDLS, CDR2 YYNGEE. The CDR3 loop spans 13 amino acids.

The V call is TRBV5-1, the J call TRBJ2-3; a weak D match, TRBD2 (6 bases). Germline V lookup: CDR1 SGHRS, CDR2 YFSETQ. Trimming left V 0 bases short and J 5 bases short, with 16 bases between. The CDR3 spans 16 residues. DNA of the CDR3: TGCGCCAGCAGCTTGGCCACAGCGGGTGGTCAAGATACGCAGTATTTT. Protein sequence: CASSLATAGGQDTQYF.

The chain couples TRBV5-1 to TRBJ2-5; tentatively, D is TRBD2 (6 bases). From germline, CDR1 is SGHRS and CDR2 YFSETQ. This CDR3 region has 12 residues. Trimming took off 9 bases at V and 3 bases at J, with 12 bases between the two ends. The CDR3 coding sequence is TGCGCCACCAAGGGCGGGGAAGAGACCCAGTACTTC. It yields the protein CATKGGEETQYF.

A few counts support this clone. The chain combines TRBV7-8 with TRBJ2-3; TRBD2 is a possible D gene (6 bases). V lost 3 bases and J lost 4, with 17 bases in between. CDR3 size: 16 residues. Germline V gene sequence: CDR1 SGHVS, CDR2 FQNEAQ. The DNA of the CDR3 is TGTGCCAGCAGCTTTCTTCCGGGAGAGGGGTCAGATACGCAGTATTTT. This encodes CASSFLPGEGSDTQYF.

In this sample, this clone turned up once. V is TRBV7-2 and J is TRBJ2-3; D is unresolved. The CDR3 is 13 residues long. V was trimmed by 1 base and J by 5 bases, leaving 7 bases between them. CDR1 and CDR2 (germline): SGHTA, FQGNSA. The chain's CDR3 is CASSLGSGDTQYF. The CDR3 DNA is TGTGCCAGCAGCTTAGGATCGGGAGATACGCAGTATTTT.

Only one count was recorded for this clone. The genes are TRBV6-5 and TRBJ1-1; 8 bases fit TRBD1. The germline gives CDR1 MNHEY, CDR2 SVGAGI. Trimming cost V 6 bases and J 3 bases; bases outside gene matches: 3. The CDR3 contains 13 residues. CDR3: CASRLTGDTEAFF. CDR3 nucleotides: TGTGCCAGCAGGCTGACAGGGGACACTGAAGCTTTCTTT.

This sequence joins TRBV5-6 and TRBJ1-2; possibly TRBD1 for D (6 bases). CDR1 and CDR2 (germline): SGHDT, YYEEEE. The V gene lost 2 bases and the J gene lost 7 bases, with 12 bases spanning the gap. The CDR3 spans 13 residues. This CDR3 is CASSFGTSSGYTF. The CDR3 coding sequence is TGTGCCAGCAGCTTCGGGACATCGTCTGGCTACACCTTC.

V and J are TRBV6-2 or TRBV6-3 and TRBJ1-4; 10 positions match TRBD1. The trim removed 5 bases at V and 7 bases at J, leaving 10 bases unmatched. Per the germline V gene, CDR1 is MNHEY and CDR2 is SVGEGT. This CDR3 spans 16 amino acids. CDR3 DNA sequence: TGTGCCAGCAGTGGAGCCGGGACAGGGGAGGTTGAAAAACTGTTTTTT. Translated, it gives CASSGAGTGEVEKLFF.

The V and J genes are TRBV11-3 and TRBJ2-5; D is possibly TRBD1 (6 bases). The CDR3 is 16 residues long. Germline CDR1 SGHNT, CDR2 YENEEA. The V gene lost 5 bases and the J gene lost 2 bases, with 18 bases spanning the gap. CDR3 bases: TGTGCCAGCAGCCTAACCCTCCGACAGGAGCAAGAGACCCAGTACTTC. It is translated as CASSLTLRQEQETQYF.

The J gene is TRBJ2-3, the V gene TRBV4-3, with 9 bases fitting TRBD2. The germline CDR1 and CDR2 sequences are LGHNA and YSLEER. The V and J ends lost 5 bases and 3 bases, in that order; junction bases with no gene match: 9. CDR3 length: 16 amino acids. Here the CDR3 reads CASSFASGVGTDTQYF. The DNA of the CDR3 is TGCGCCAGCAGCTTCGCTAGCGGGGTCGGGACAGATACGCAGTATTTT.

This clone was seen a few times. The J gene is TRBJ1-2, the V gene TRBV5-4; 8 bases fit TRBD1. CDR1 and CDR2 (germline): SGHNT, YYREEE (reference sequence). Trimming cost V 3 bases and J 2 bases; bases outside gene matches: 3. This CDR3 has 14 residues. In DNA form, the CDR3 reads TGTGCCAGCAGCTCGGACAGGGCCAACTATGGCTACACCTTC. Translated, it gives CASSSDRANYGYTF.

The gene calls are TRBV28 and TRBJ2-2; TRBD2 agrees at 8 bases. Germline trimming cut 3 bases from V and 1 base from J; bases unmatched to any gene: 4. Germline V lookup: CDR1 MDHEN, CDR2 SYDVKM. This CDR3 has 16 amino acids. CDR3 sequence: CASSFGRVGNTGELFF. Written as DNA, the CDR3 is TGTGCCAGCAGTTTCGGGAGGGTTGGGAACACCGGGGAGCTGTTTTTT.

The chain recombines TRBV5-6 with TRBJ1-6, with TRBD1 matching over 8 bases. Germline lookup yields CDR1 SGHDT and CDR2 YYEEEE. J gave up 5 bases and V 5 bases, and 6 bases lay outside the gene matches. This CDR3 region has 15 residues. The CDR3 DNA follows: TGTGCCAGCAGGTGGGGACAGGCCCATAATTCACCCCTCCACTTT. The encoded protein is CASRWGQAHNSPLHF.

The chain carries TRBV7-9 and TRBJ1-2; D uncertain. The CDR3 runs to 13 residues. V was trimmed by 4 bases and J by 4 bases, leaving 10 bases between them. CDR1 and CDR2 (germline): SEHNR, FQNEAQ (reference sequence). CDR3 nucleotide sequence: TGTGCCAGCAGCTCGGGTGTTAGCTATGGCTACACCTTC. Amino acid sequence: CASSSGVSYGYTF. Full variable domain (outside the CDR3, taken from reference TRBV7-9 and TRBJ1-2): DTGVSQNPRHKITKRGQNVTFRCDPISEHNRLYWYRQTLGQGPEFLTYFQNEAQLEKSRLLSDRFSAERPKGSFSTLEIQRTEQGDSAMYLCASSSGVSYGYTFGSGTRLTVV.

The CDR3, as DNA: TGCGCCAGCAGCTTCCGCACAGGGCATTACGAGCAGTACTTC. Translated, it gives CASSFRTGHYEQYF. The J gene is TRBJ2-7, the V gene TRBV4-1; tentatively, D is TRBD1 (6 bases). Germline-derived CDR1 and CDR2 are MGHRA and YSYEKL. Trimming stripped 5 bases from V and 4 bases from J, with 15 bases between. There are 14 residues in the CDR3.

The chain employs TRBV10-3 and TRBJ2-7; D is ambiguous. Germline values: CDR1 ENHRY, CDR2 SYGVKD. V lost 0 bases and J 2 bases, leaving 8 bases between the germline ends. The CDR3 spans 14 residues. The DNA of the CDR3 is TGTGCCATCAGTGAGTCAGTCAGTCCCTACGAGCAGTACTTC. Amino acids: CAISESVSPYEQYF.

CDR3 DNA: TGTGCCAGTAGTACCTTTCGGGCGACAGAGACTTACACAGATACGCAGTATTTT. Translation: CASSTFRATETYTDTQYF. This rearrangement joins TRBV19 to TRBJ2-3; D is possibly TRBD1 (5 bases). CDR1 and CDR2 (germline): LNHDA, SQIVND (reference sequence). The CDR3 extends over 18 amino acids. The germline V and J ends were trimmed by 4 bases and 2 bases, with 22 bases remaining between them.

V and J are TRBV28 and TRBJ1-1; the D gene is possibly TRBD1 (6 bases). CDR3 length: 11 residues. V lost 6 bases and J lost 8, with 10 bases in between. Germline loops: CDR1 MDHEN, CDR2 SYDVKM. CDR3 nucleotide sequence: TGTGCCAGCAGGACAGGACCCGAAGCTTTCTTT. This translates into CASRTGPEAFF.

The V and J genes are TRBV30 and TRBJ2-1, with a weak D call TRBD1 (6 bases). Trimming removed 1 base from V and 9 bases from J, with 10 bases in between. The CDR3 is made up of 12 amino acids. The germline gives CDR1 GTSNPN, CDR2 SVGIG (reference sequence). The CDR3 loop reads CAWSGGHLEQFF. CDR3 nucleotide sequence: TGTGCCTGGAGTGGGGGACACCTTGAGCAGTTCTTC.

This CDR3 is CASSLGQVGGETQYF. For the CDR3, the DNA is TGTGCCAGCAGCTTGGGTCAGGTGGGGGGGGAGACCCAGTACTTC. The gene calls are TRBV5-4 and TRBJ2-5, with 7 bases fitting TRBD2. Trimming at V came to 0 bases and at J to 5 bases, leaving 7 bases not matched to a gene. The CDR3 has 15 residues. CDR1 is SGHNT, CDR2 YYREEE, per germline (reference sequence).

CDR3 protein: CSVEGLSGRAVDEQFF. The CDR3 DNA reads TGCAGCGTTGAAGGGCTTAGCGGGAGGGCGGTGGATGAGCAGTTCTTC. This rearrangement joins TRBV29-1 to TRBJ2-1, with 11 bases fitting TRBD2. The V gene's germline CDR1 is SQVTM and CDR2 ANQGSEA. CDR3 length: 16 amino acids. V was clipped by 1 base and J by 8 bases; unmatched bases: 10.

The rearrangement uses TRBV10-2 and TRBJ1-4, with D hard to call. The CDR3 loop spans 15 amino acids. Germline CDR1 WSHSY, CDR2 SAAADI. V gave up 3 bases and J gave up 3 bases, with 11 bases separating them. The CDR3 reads CASSDPPGSNEKLFF. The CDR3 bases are TGCGCCAGCAGTGATCCGCCGGGGTCTAATGAAAAACTGTTTTTT.

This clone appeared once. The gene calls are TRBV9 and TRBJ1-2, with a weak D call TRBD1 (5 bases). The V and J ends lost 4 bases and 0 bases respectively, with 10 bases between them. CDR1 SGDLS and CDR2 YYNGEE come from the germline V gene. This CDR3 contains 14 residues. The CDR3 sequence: CASSPRETNYGYTF. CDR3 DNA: TGTGCCAGCAGCCCCAGGGAAACTAACTATGGCTACACCTTC.